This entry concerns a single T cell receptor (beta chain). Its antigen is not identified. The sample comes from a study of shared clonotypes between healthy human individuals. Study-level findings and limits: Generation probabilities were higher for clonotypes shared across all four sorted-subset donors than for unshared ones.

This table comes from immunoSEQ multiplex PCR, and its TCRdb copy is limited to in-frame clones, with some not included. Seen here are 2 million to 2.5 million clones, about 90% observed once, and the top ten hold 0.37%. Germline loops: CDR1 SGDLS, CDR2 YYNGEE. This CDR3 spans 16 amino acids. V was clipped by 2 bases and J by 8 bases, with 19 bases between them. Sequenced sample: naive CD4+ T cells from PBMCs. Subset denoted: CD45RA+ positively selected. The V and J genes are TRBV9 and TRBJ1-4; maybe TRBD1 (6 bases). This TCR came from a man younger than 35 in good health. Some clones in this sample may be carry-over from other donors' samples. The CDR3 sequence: CASSVSPNRAGEKLFF. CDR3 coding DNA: TGTGCCAGCAGCGTTAGCCCAAACAGGGCGGGCGAAAAACTGTTTTTT.